Sequencing of this TCR beta chain was carried out in a study of coeliac disease. TCRdb's copy holds only in-frame clones and misses some; the assay was immunoSEQ multiplex PCR. This sample has 2,500 to 3,500 clones; almost 65% occur once, and the top ten carry 37%. V was clipped by 0 bases and J by 4 bases, with 8 bases between them. In germline, CDR1 is SGHRS, CDR2 YFSETQ. The CDR3 is 14 amino acids. Whole-study findings and limits: The authors considered this approach unsuitable for unbiased detection of gliadin-specific T cells. In active celiac disease, intraepithelial and lamina propria TRB and TRG repertoires were less clonal than controls. TRB repertoires were largely private, with most amino acid sequences found in only one sample.

This clone was found once. Its antigen remains unidentified. The V and J genes are TRBV5-1 and TRBJ1-3; D perhaps matches TRBD1 (6 bases). Sequenced: intraepithelial lymphocytes from the gut. The receptor was derived from a woman in her 40s. This CDR3 reads CASSLAGVGNTIYF. CDR3 nucleotides: TGCGCCAGCAGCTTGGCAGGGGTCGGAAACACCATATATTTT.